The sequence of this TCR beta chain was determined in a study of identical twins. A universal primer site arose from template switching, and cDNA bore unique molecular identifiers. TCRdb re-called the 5' RACE reads with MiXCR, one entry per CDR3 protein. The data contain roughly 1,500,000 distinct CDR3 sequences, about 32% of them singletons. This clonotype was seen a few times. Its specificity is not known. Study-level findings and limits: Cord blood beta clonotypes that were abundant carried fewer insertions, and memory repertoires showed no such trend.

The CDR3 contains 12 residues. Germline CDR1 reads DFQATT; CDR2 reads SNEGSKA (reference sequence). Sequenced: cord blood. The sequence derives from a newborn girl in good health. This chain links TRBV20-1 with TRBJ1-4, with 7 bases identical to TRBD1. The CDR3 spells CSARDSSEKLFF. CDR3 sequence (DNA): TGCAGCGCACGGGACAGCAGTGAAAAACTGTTTTTT.